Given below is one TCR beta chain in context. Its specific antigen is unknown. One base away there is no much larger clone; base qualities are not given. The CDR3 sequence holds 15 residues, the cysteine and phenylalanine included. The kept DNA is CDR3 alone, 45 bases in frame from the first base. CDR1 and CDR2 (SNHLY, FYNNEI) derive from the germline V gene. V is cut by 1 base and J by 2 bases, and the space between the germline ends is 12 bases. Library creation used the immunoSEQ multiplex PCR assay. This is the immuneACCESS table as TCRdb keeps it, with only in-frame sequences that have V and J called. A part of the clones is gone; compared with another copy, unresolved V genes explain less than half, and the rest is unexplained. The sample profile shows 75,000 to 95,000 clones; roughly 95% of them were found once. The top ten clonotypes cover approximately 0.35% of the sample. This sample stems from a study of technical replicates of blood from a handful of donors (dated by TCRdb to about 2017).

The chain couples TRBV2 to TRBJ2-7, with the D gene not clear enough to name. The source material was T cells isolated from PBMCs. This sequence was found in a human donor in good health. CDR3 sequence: CASSEGAVPPYEQYF. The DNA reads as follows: TGTGCCAGCAGTGAAGGGGCAGTACCCCCCTACGAGCAGTACTTC.